These 22 T cell receptor beta chains came from one sample sequenced in a study of blood T cell repertoires in COVID-19 (dated by TCRdb to 2018 to 2020). The library was built by means of the immunoSEQ multiplex PCR assay. The source is immuneACCESS, and TCRdb retained only in-frame sequences with V and J called. Part of the clones is not carried over; for the studies checked, unresolved V genes explain less than half of this, and the remainder is unexplained. The sample table shows 150,000 to 200,000 clones, and 70% to 85% are seen once. Of the sample, approximately 6.9% falls within the top ten clones. Sequenced input: peripheral blood. The receptors shown here come from a human donor with acute or convalescent COVID-19. The donor label of this sample is uncertain.

The V call is TRBV28, the J call TRBJ1-4, with 8 bases matching TRBD1. CDR1 and CDR2 from the germline V gene are MDHEN and SYDVKM. CDR3 length equals 13 residues. Trimming at V came to 3 bases and at J to 7 bases, leaving 1 base not matched to a gene. The CDR3 loop reads CASSLTGVEKLFF. The CDR3 coding sequence is TGTGCCAGCAGTTTGACAGGGGTTGAAAAACTGTTTTTT.

This chain connects TRBV7-2 to TRBJ2-7, with D possibly TRBD2 on 7 matching bases. CDR1 and CDR2 (germline): SGHTA, FQGNSA. There are 14 residues in the CDR3. The V and J ends lost 7 bases and 2 bases respectively, with 15 bases between them. The CDR3 bases are TGTGCCAGCACCCCGTTCGGGGGGCCCTACGAGCAGTACTTC. It is translated as CASTPFGGPYEQYF.

The chain couples TRBV29-1 to TRBJ1-2, with a weak D call TRBD1 (6 bases). The length of the CDR3 is 11 residues. V was pared by 6 bases and J by 8 bases, with 13 bases between. Germline lookup yields CDR1 SQVTM and CDR2 ANQGSEA. CDR3 sequence: CSVGARPGYTF. DNA for the CDR3: TGCAGCGTGGGGGCTCGACCGGGCTACACCTTC.

The rearrangement uses TRBV5-5 and TRBJ2-2, with unresolved D. V lost 0 bases to trimming and J lost 3 bases, with 6 bases between them. The CDR3 is made up of 14 amino acids. The germline V gene has CDR1 SGHKS and CDR2 YYEKEE (reference sequence). The DNA of the CDR3 is TGTGCCAGCAGCTTGGTCCCGGACACCGGGGAGCTGTTTTTT. Translating gives CASSLVPDTGELFF.

CDR3 DNA sequence: TGTGCCAGCACTCCCTTAGGGGGTCGAAACACCATATATTTT. Protein product: CASTPLGGRNTIYF. The chain links TRBV6-6 to TRBJ1-3; tentative D call: TRBD1 (6 bases). The germline gives CDR1 MNHNY, CDR2 SVGAGI (reference sequence). V lost 7 bases and J 5 bases, leaving 15 bases between the germline ends. CDR3 length equals 14 residues.

This clone was detected once. The V and J genes are TRBV12-3 or TRBV12-4 and TRBJ2-7; 10 bases line up with TRBD2. With 6 bases clipped from V and 5 bases from J, the junction kept 4 bases outside the gene matches. The CDR3 contains 13 residues. Written as DNA, the CDR3 is TGTGCCAGCAGCCTAGCGGGAGTGAACGAGCAGTACTTC. Protein: CASSLAGVNEQYF.

The V gene is TRBV9, the J gene TRBJ2-3; D possibly corresponds to TRBD1 (5 bases). Germline lookup yields CDR1 SGDLS and CDR2 YYNGEE. V dropped 3 bases and J dropped 8 bases, with 13 bases sitting between them. CDR3 length: 13 amino acids. CDR3 DNA: TGTGCCAGCAGCGCGATGTTTGGGGCTACGCAGTATTTT. Protein product: CASSAMFGATQYF.

The V gene is TRBV30, the J gene TRBJ2-7; D gene unclear. This CDR3 spans 12 amino acids. CDR1 GTSNPN and CDR2 SVGIG come from the germline V gene (reference sequence). The V and J ends lost 4 bases and 6 bases respectively, with 13 bases between them. The DNA for the CDR3 is TGTGCCTGGACTCCAGGTCGGCTCGAGCAGTACTTC. Translating it yields CAWTPGRLEQYF.

V and J are TRBV28 and TRBJ2-1; D is perhaps TRBD2 (6 bases). Looked up from germline, CDR1 is MDHEN and CDR2 is SYDVKM. The CDR3 is made up of 11 amino acids. Trimming removed 5 bases from V and 10 bases from J, with 9 bases in between. The CDR3 loop reads CASSPRGEQFF. The CDR3 DNA reads TGTGCCAGCAGTCCCCGGGGGGAGCAGTTCTTC.

The CDR3 sequence: CASFRALGSGETQYF. CDR3 nucleotide sequence: TGTGCCAGCTTCCGGGCCCTGGGGTCGGGGGAGACCCAGTACTTC. The chain couples TRBV6-5 to TRBJ2-5, with a possible D match to TRBD2 (5 bases). The V and J ends lost 8 bases and 5 bases respectively, with 21 bases between them. Germline V CDR1 and CDR2: MNHEY, SVGAGI. The CDR3 runs to 15 residues.

The chain combines TRBV28 with TRBJ1-2; D call uncertain. Germline V lookup: CDR1 MDHEN, CDR2 SYDVKM. This CDR3 comprises 11 residues. V dropped 3 bases and J dropped 6 bases, with 5 bases sitting between them. The CDR3 protein is CASSFLDGYTF. DNA for the CDR3: TGTGCCAGCAGTTTCCTCGATGGCTACACCTTC.

The V and J genes are TRBV28 and TRBJ2-2; 12 positions agree with TRBD1. The V and J ends lost 7 bases and 6 bases, in that order; junction bases with no gene match: 3. This CDR3 is 14 amino acids long. The germline V gene has CDR1 MDHEN and CDR2 SYDVKM. This chain's CDR3 is CASKGQGAAGELFF. CDR3 bases: TGTGCCAGCAAGGGACAGGGGGCTGCCGGGGAGCTGTTTTTT.

The chain employs TRBV19 and TRBJ2-3, with D tentatively TRBD1 (6 bases). The germline V gene encodes CDR1 LNHDA and CDR2 SQIVND (reference sequence). This CDR3 comprises 16 residues. V was pared by 5 bases and J by 2 bases, with 17 bases between. CDR3 nucleotide sequence: TGTGCCAGTAGTCCGTTGGACAGAAACCCCACAGATACGCAGTATTTT. It specifies CASSPLDRNPTDTQYF.

The V and J genes are TRBV7-3 and TRBJ1-5, with no clear D. CDR3 size: 13 residues. Germline CDR1 is SGHTA and CDR2 is FQGTGA. V was pared by 4 bases and J by 7 bases, with 11 bases between. The CDR3 loop reads CASSSEEGQPQHF. The CDR3 DNA sequence: TGTGCCAGCAGCTCCGAGGAGGGACAGCCCCAGCATTTT. Full variable domain (missing parts from reference TRBV7-3 and TRBJ1-5): GAGVSQTPSNKVTEKGKYVELRCDPISGHTALYWYRQSLGQGPEFLIYFQGTGAADDSGLPNDRFFAVRPEGSVSTLKIQRTERGDSAVYLCASSSEEGQPQHFGDGTRLSIL.

The chain is built from TRBV5-1 and TRBJ1-2, with D unclear. Germline V gene sequence: CDR1 SGHRS, CDR2 YFSETQ. The length of the CDR3 is 14 residues. Between the trimmed V and J ends, which lost 4 bases and 3 bases, there was a span of 13 bases. The CDR3 loop is CASSPDGAHYGYTF. The CDR3 DNA follows: TGCGCCAGCAGCCCGGATGGAGCTCACTATGGCTACACCTTC.

The chain couples TRBV28 to TRBJ2-1; 7 bases fit TRBD1. Looked up from germline, CDR1 is MDHEN and CDR2 is SYDVKM. The CDR3 spans 16 residues. Germline trimming cut 2 bases from V and 3 bases from J; bases unmatched to any gene: 7. CDR3 sequence (DNA): TGTGCCAGCAGTTTAGGGGCAGGGGGAAACTACAATGAGCAGTTCTTC. This encodes CASSLGAGGNYNEQFF.

The CDR3 DNA is TGCGCCAGCAGCTCCGTAAGGGGGCCGGAGACCCAGTACTTC. Its protein product is CASSSVRGPETQYF. This chain connects TRBV5-1 to TRBJ2-5, with 7 bases that match TRBD1. The length of the CDR3 is 14 residues. V shed 3 bases and J 5 bases; nucleotides not matched to a gene: 7. In germline, CDR1 is SGHRS, CDR2 YFSETQ.

The chain recombines TRBV4-1 with TRBJ2-7, with 8 bases identical to TRBD2. The CDR3 runs 14 residues. Germline V gene sequence: CDR1 MGHRA, CDR2 YSYEKL. The junction had 3 bases not matched to a gene; V was cut back by 5 bases and J by 0 bases. Here the CDR3 DNA reads TGCGCCAGCAGCTCCGGGACTAGCTCCTACGAGCAGTACTTC. It yields the protein CASSSGTSSYEQYF.

CDR3: CASSEGRGATDTQYF. The CDR3 region has the DNA TGCGCCAGCAGTGAGGGCAGGGGCGCGACAGATACGCAGTATTTT. V and J are TRBV10-1 and TRBJ2-3, with D possibly matching TRBD1 (6 bases). Trimming took 2 bases from V and 3 from J, leaving 12 bases between them. CDR1 and CDR2 from the germline V gene are WNHNN and SYGVQD (reference sequence). The CDR3 totals 15 residues.

The gene calls are TRBV27 and TRBJ2-1, with 12 bases matching TRBD2. From germline, CDR1 is MNHEY and CDR2 SMNVEV (reference sequence). This CDR3 has 16 amino acids. Trimming took 5 bases from V and 4 from J; bases not matched to a gene: 6. CDR3: CASSAQLAGGYNEQFF. In DNA form, the CDR3 reads TGTGCCAGCAGTGCGCAACTAGCGGGAGGATACAATGAGCAGTTCTTC.

This rearrangement joins TRBV11-2 to TRBJ2-7; the match to TRBD1 covers 7 bases. This CDR3 region has 12 residues. The germline CDR1 and CDR2 sequences are SGHAT and FQNNGV. J gave up 10 bases and V 5 bases, and 8 bases lay outside the gene matches. DNA for the CDR3: TGTGCCAGCAGCCTTCACAGGGGCGAACAGTACTTC. This gives the protein CASSLHRGEQYF.

V usage is TRBV6-1 and J usage is TRBJ2-3, with a weak D call TRBD2 (6 bases). The CDR3 totals 15 residues. Germline CDR1 and CDR2: MNHNS and SASEGT. V lost 3 bases to trimming and J lost 1 base, with 11 bases between them. This chain's CDR3 is CASSERGRGTDTQYF. In nucleotides, the CDR3 is TGTGCCAGCAGTGAGCGGGGCCGGGGCACAGATACGCAGTATTTT.